This record covers a single T cell receptor (beta chain). With random hexamers, 0.5 to 1 ug RNA was reverse transcribed. From the immunoSEQ multiplex PCR reads, TCRdb called clonotypes with MiXCR, one entry per CDR3 protein. The sample holds roughly 120,000 distinct CDR3 sequences, about 92% seen once. The data originate from a study of CD8 T cells in Susac syndrome. The CDR3 is made up of 15 amino acids. After removal of 1 base from V and 14 bases from J, the junction contained 11 bases not matched to a gene. Germline CDR1 is MGHDK and CDR2 is SYGVNS. Sequenced sample: CD4+ T cells from PBMCs. This chain connects TRBV25-1 to TRBJ1-6, with 7 nucleotides matching TRBD1. The TCR sequence derives from a human donor with multiple sclerosis. The CDR3 nucleotides are TGTGCCAGCAGTGAATCGATAACAGGGGTCGCGGCCCTCCACTTT. It specifies CASSESITGVAALHF.